The clone carrying this T cell receptor (beta chain) was seen only once. Its antigen is currently unknown. The entry originates in a study of blood T cells in healthy people across ages. The study isolated at least 6.5 million PBMCs from each sample. V was pared by 1 base and J by 8 bases, with 12 bases of the junction left unmatched. The CDR3 is 17 amino acids. Germline lookup yields CDR1 LGHDT and CDR2 YNNKEL (reference sequence). Alongside a J-beta primer mix, a sample-barcoded 5' primer served in a second PCR lasting about 7 to 12 cycles. TCRdb used MiXCR to reprocess the 5' RACE reads, holding one entry per CDR3 protein. Among over a million distinct CDR3 sequences listed, approximately 43% were seen once. Study findings and constraints: Fewer expanded clones and more diversity marked long-lived versus aged donors. PBMCs that were unsorted prevented a conclusive naive versus antigen-experienced comparison. Roughly linearly, TCR beta diversity per million T cells fell as age increased.

The clonotype originates from a young woman in good health. Input material: blood. The chain is built from TRBV3-1 and TRBJ2-1, with 9 nucleotides matching TRBD1. Written as DNA, the CDR3 is TGTGCCAGCAGCCAAGGGGCTTGGACAGGGGATTGTTATGAGCAGTTCTTC. It yields the protein CASSQGAWTGDCYEQFF.